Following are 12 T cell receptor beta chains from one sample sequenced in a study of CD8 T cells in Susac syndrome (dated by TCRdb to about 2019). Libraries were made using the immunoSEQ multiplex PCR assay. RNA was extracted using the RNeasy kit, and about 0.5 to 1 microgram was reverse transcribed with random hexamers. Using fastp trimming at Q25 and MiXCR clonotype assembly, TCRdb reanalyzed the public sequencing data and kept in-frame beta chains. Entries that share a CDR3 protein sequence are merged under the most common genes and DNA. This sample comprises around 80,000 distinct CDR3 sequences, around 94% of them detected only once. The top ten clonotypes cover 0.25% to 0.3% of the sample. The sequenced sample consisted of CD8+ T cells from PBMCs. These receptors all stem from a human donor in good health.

CDR3 region: CSAGTYEQYF. Here the CDR3 DNA reads TGCAGTGCCGGGACCTACGAGCAGTACTTC. The chain has TRBV20-1 and TRBJ2-7, with D perhaps matching TRBD2 (5 bases). From germline, CDR1 is DFQATT and CDR2 SNEGSKA (reference sequence). The V end was cut by 6 bases, the J end by 2 bases, with 5 bases between. There are 10 residues in the CDR3.

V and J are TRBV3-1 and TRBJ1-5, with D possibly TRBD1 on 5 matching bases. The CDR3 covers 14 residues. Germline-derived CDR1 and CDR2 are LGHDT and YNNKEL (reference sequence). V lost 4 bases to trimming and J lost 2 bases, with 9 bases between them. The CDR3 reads CASSRRVGNQPQHF. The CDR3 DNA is TGTGCCAGCAGCCGCAGGGTCGGCAATCAGCCCCAGCATTTT.

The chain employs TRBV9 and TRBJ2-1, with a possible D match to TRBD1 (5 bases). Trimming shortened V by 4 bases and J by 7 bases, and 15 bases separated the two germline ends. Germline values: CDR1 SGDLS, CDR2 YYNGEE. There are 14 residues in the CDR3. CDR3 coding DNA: TGTGCCAGCAGCTTTACCCTCAGGGCAAATGAGCAGTTCTTC. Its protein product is CASSFTLRANEQFF.

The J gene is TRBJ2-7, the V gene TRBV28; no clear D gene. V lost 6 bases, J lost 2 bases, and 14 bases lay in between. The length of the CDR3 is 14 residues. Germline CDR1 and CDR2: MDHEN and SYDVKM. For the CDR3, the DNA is TGTGCCAGCAGATCAGAGTATAGGGCCTACGAGCAGTACGTC. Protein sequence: CASRSEYRAYEQYV.

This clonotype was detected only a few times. This chain's CDR3 is CASSPGASNYGYTF. CDR3 coding DNA: TGTGCCAGCAGTCCAGGGGCCTCTAACTATGGCTACACCTTC. V and J are TRBV27 and TRBJ1-2, with D maybe TRBD1 (6 bases). Trimming took off 5 bases at V and 0 bases at J, with 10 bases between the two ends. Per the germline V gene, CDR1 is MNHEY and CDR2 is SMNVEV (reference sequence). This CDR3 has 14 amino acids.

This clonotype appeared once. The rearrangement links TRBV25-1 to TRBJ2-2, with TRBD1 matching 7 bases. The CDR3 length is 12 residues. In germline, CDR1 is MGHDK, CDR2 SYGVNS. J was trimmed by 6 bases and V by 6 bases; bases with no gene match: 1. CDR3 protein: CASRRGPGELFF. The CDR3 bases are TGTGCCAGCAGGAGGGGGCCCGGGGAGCTGTTTTTT.

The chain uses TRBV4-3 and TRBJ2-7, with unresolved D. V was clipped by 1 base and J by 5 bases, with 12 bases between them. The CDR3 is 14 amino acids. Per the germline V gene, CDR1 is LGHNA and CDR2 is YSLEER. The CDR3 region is CASSQAGQTHEQYF. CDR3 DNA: TGCGCCAGCAGCCAAGCTGGGCAGACCCACGAGCAGTACTTC.

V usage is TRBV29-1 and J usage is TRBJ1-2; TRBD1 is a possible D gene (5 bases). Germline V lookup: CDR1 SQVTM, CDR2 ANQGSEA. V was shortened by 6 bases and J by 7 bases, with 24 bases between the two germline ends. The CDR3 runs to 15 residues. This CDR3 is CSVEGRLGSGPGYTF. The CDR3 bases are TGCAGCGTGGAGGGACGGCTGGGCTCCGGGCCTGGCTACACCTTC.

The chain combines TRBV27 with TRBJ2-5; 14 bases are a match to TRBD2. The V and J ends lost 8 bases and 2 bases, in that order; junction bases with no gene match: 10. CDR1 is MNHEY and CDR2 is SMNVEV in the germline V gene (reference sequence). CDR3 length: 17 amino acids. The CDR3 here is CASSGLAGVPPQETQYF. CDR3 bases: TGTGCCAGCTCGGGACTAGCGGGAGTCCCGCCGCAAGAGACCCAGTACTTC.

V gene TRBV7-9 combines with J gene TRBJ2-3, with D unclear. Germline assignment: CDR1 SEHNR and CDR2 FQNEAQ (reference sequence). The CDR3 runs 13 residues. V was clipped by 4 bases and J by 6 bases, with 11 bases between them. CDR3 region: CASSYDPADTQYF. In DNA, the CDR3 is TGTGCCAGCAGCTACGACCCCGCGGATACGCAGTATTTT.

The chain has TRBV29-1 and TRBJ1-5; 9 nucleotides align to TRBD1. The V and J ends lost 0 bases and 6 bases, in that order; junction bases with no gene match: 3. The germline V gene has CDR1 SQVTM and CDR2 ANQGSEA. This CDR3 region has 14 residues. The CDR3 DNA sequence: TGCAGCGTTGAAGAACAGGGGGCGGGTCAGCCCCAGCATTTT. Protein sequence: CSVEEQGAGQPQHF.

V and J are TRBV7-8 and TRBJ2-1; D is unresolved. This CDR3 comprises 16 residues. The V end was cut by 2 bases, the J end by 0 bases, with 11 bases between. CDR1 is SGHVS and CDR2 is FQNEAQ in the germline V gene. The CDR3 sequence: CASSLQAHSSYNEQFF. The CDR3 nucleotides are TGTGCCAGCAGCTTACAGGCCCACTCCTCCTACAATGAGCAGTTCTTC.